Presented here are 28 T cell receptor beta chains from one specimen sequenced in a study of shared clonotypes between healthy human individuals (dated by TCRdb to between 2020 and 2021). Library construction relied on the immunoSEQ multiplex PCR assay. What TCRdb holds here is the immuneACCESS table cut down to in-frame rearrangements. Part of the clones is not present; checked against another copy, under half of the missing clones reflect an unresolved V gene, and the others are unexplained. Present in this sample are roughly 520,000 clones, around 95% of which were seen just once. The top ten clones comprise 0.064% of the sample. The sample comprised naive CD4+ T cells sorted from blood. The label giving this sample's cell subset or site can be read as: CD45RA+ positively selected. These receptors were taken from a woman in her thirties in good health.

The CDR3 here is CASSVGDQPQHF. The CDR3 DNA follows: TGTGCCAGCAGTGTGGGGGATCAGCCCCAGCATTTT. The rearrangement joins TRBV6-1 to TRBJ1-5; possible D gene TRBD1, 5 bases. Between the trimmed V and J ends, which lost 4 bases and 5 bases, there was a span of 6 bases. The CDR3 extends over 12 amino acids. Germline V CDR1 and CDR2: MNHNS, SASEGT.

The table lists this clone with a count of one. The rearrangement joins TRBV19 to TRBJ2-1; D is unclear. Trimming took 3 bases from V and 5 from J, leaving 8 bases between them. Germline CDR1 LNHDA, CDR2 SQIVND (reference sequence). The CDR3 sequence is 13 residues long. This chain's CDR3 is CASSIGAHNEQFF. In DNA form, the CDR3 reads TGTGCCAGTAGTATTGGCGCCCACAATGAGCAGTTCTTC.

The gene calls are TRBV4-1 and TRBJ2-7; D unclear. The ends were cut back, 3 bases at V and 4 bases at J, with 4 bases in the middle. The CDR3 runs 11 residues. The germline CDR1 and CDR2 sequences are MGHRA and YSYEKL. CDR3 nucleotide sequence: TGCGCCAGCAGCCAGGAATACGAGCAGTACTTC. This codes for CASSQEYEQYF.

This chain connects TRBV4-1 to TRBJ2-2, with D perhaps matching TRBD1 or TRBD2 (6 bases each). The germline CDR1 and CDR2 sequences are MGHRA and YSYEKL. This CDR3 comprises 16 residues. Trimming removed 3 bases from V and 6 bases from J, with 17 bases in between. CDR3 region: CASSHSQGLAAGELFF. Written as DNA, the CDR3 is TGCGCCAGCAGCCATTCTCAGGGGTTAGCGGCCGGGGAGCTGTTTTTT.

This CDR3 is CASSYKALWTQYF. CDR3 DNA sequence: TGTGCCAGCAGTTACAAAGCCCTTTGGACCCAGTACTTC. The chain carries TRBV6-5 and TRBJ2-5, with D unresolved. V lost 2 bases and J 7 bases, leaving 11 bases between the germline ends. The V gene's germline CDR1 is MNHEY and CDR2 SVGAGI. This CDR3 contains 13 residues.

This chain joins TRBV10-3 and TRBJ2-5; D gene uncertain. Germline lookup yields CDR1 ENHRY and CDR2 SYGVKD. The CDR3 is made up of 14 amino acids. V lost 0 bases to trimming and J lost 3 bases, with 8 bases between them. CDR3 in amino acids: CAISESRRKETQYF. CDR3 sequence (DNA): TGTGCCATCAGTGAGTCGAGGCGGAAAGAGACCCAGTACTTC.

The chain couples TRBV6-1 to TRBJ2-1; 12 bases are shared with TRBD2. The germline V gene encodes CDR1 MNHNS and CDR2 SASEGT. The CDR3 is 15 residues long. V lost 5 bases and J lost 3; bases outside the gene matches: 2. CDR3 protein: CASSWTSGDYNEQFF. The CDR3 DNA reads as TGTGCCAGCAGTTGGACTAGCGGGGACTACAATGAGCAGTTCTTC.

The rearrangement links TRBV6-6 to TRBJ2-7; D unclear. The germline V and J ends were trimmed by 6 bases and 0 bases, with 9 bases remaining between them. Germline V CDR1 and CDR2: MNHNY, SVGAGI (reference sequence). The CDR3 is 13 amino acids. The CDR3 is CASRLDLSYEQYF. In DNA, the CDR3 is TGTGCCAGCAGATTGGACCTCTCCTACGAGCAGTACTTC.

The chain recombines TRBV28 with TRBJ1-1; D possibly corresponds to TRBD1 (5 bases). The V end lost 5 bases, the J end lost 4 bases, and 14 bases lay between the germline ends. The CDR3 runs 14 residues. The germline V gene encodes CDR1 MDHEN and CDR2 SYDVKM. The CDR3 DNA reads TGTGCCAGCAGTCCTCCCCCGAGGGGCACTGAAGCTTTCTTT. Encoded protein: CASSPPPRGTEAFF.

This chain uses TRBV19 with TRBJ1-5; D is perhaps TRBD1 (6 bases). Germline CDR1 and CDR2: LNHDA and SQIVND (reference sequence). The V and J ends lost 0 bases and 3 bases respectively, with 15 bases between them. This CDR3 spans 17 amino acids. In DNA form, the CDR3 reads TGTGCCAGTAGTATAGATCAAGGGGGTTTCACCAATCAGCCCCAGCATTTT. Amino acid sequence: CASSIDQGGFTNQPQHF.

CDR3 in DNA: TGTGCCAGCTCACCGGCCGAGGGGGGGTCACAGCCCCAGCATTTT. Its protein is CASSPAEGGSQPQHF. The chain links TRBV18 to TRBJ1-5; possible D gene TRBD1, 6 bases. Per the germline V gene, CDR1 is KGHSH and CDR2 is LQKENI. The CDR3 runs to 15 residues. Trimming stripped 3 bases from V and 7 bases from J, with 16 bases between.

This rearrangement joins TRBV7-2 to TRBJ2-7; no reliable D call. The CDR3 extends over 13 amino acids. Trimming cost V 5 bases and J 7 bases, with 15 bases left between them. Germline V CDR1 and CDR2: SGHTA, FQGNSA. CDR3: CASSPRSGWEQYF. CDR3 in DNA: TGTGCCAGCAGCCCAAGGTCAGGCTGGGAGCAGTACTTC.

This clone appeared once. The rearrangement links TRBV10-3 to TRBJ1-5, with D hard to call. This CDR3 has 14 residues. Per the germline V gene, CDR1 is ENHRY and CDR2 is SYGVKD. V dropped 4 bases and J dropped 2 bases, with 9 bases sitting between them. The CDR3 DNA sequence: TGTGCCATCAGTGTAGGGAGGGGCAATCAGCCCCAGCATTTT. This sequence encodes CAISVGRGNQPQHF.

The rearrangement links TRBV12-5 to TRBJ1-5; the D is unclear. This CDR3 is 18 amino acids long. V was trimmed by 0 bases and J by 6 bases, leaving 21 bases between them. CDR1 LGHNT and CDR2 FRNRAP come from the germline V gene. Here the CDR3 DNA reads TGTGCTAGTGGTTTGGTACGATCGGAGCAACGGGTCACTCAGCCCCAGCATTTT. Translated: CASGLVRSEQRVTQPQHF.

V and J are TRBV19 and TRBJ2-3; 9 nucleotides align to TRBD2. Germline values: CDR1 LNHDA, CDR2 SQIVND (reference sequence). With 5 bases clipped from V and 0 bases from J, the junction kept 6 bases outside the gene matches. The CDR3 is 16 amino acids. The CDR3 region is CASSPGLAPSTDTQYF. The CDR3 nucleotides read TGTGCCAGTAGTCCCGGACTAGCGCCTAGCACAGATACGCAGTATTTT.

The rearrangement uses TRBV28 and TRBJ1-4; perhaps TRBD1 as D (6 bases). V lost 6 bases to trimming and J lost 9 bases, with 17 bases between them. Germline values: CDR1 MDHEN, CDR2 SYDVKM. CDR3 length equals 14 residues. The CDR3 DNA is TGTGCCAGCAGGACCGGGGGGCTAATGAAAAAACTGTTTTTT. It yields the protein CASRTGGLMKKLFF.

This chain uses TRBV18 with TRBJ2-1, with no clear D. The germline gives CDR1 KGHSH, CDR2 LQKENI. CDR3 length: 17 residues. Trimming removed 3 bases at V and 10 bases at J, with 25 bases between. As DNA, the CDR3 is TGTGCCAGCTCACCCCTTGACCTGACCGATATTCCCGCAGAGCAGTTCTTC. Amino acid sequence: CASSPLDLTDIPAEQFF. The complete variable domain, with remaining parts taken from reference TRBV18 and TRBJ2-1, reads NAGVMQNPRHLVRRRGQEARLRCSPMKGHSHVYWYRQLPEEGLKFMVYLQKENIIDESGMPKERFSAEFPKEGPSILRIQQVVRGDSAAYFCASSPLDLTDIPAEQFFGPGTRLTVL.

This clone was recorded only once. The CDR3 region has the DNA TGTGCCAGCAGCTTAGGACTAGCGGGACTCGACGAGCAGTACTTC. Its protein is CASSLGLAGLDEQYF. The rearrangement joins TRBV7-2 to TRBJ2-7, with 11 bases that match TRBD2. Unmatched junction bases numbered 4, after V lost 1 base and J lost 5 bases. Germline V gene sequence: CDR1 SGHTA, CDR2 FQGNSA. The CDR3 loop spans 15 amino acids. The complete variable domain, with remaining parts taken from reference TRBV7-2 and TRBJ2-7, reads GAGVSQSPSNKVTEKGKDVELRCDPISGHTALYWYRQSLGQGLEFLIYFQGNSAPDKSGLPSDRFSAERTGGSVSTLTIQRTQQEDSAVYLCASSLGLAGLDEQYFGPGTRLTVT.

The CDR3 nucleotides are TGTGCCAGCAGGATGCTAGCGGGAGAGGGGAATGAGCAGTTCTTC. Translation: CASRMLAGEGNEQFF. The J gene is TRBJ2-1, the V gene TRBV6-1; TRBD2 aligns across 10 bases. V was clipped by 6 bases and J by 7 bases; unmatched bases: 9. The CDR3 runs 15 residues. From germline, CDR1 is MNHNS and CDR2 SASEGT.

The chain recombines TRBV7-9 with TRBJ2-7; TRBD1 matches at 12 bases. Per germline, CDR1 SEHNR and CDR2 FQNEAQ (reference sequence). V was clipped by 4 bases and J by 6 bases; unmatched bases: 19. CDR3 length: 19 amino acids. In nucleotides, the CDR3 is TGTGCCAGCAGCTCGCTCTTCACGCCCCGGGACAGGGGGCGAGGCGAGCAGTACTTC. It specifies CASSSLFTPRDRGRGEQYF.

The CDR3 protein is CASSLVVGPNEQYF. The CDR3 DNA reads as TGCGCCAGCAGCTTGGTTGTGGGGCCCAACGAGCAGTACTTC. The chain recombines TRBV5-1 with TRBJ2-7; perhaps TRBD1 as D (5 bases). Germline loops: CDR1 SGHRS, CDR2 YFSETQ. The CDR3 contains 14 residues. Between the trimmed V and J ends, which lost 0 bases and 5 bases, there was a span of 12 bases.

On this clone itself: No DNA is shown, since the ends of the CDR3 on it are uncertain; the CDR3 is the one TCRdb lists. The V call is TRBV4-1, the J call TRBJ2-2. Germline CDR1 is MGHRA and CDR2 is YSYEKL. The CDR3 has 14 amino acids, counting both end residues. The CDR3 spells CASSHFGNTGELFF.

This clone appeared a few times. CDR3 sequence reads: CASSTRNSGPQHF. The CDR3 DNA sequence: TGTGCCAGTAGTACCCGGAATTCGGGGCCCCAGCATTTT. J is TRBJ1-5 and V is TRBV19, with D uncertain. In germline, CDR1 is LNHDA, CDR2 SQIVND (reference sequence). The germline V and J ends were trimmed by 4 bases and 9 bases, with 13 bases remaining between them. The CDR3 loop spans 13 amino acids. The full variable domain, in which reference TRBV19 and TRBJ1-5 provide the parts outside the CDR3, is DGGITQSPKYLFRKEGQNVTLSCEQNLNHDAMYWYRQDPGQGLRLIYYSQIVNDFQKGDIAEGYSVSREKKESFPLTVTSAQKNPTAFYLCASSTRNSGPQHFGDGTRLSIL.

The chain has TRBV6-6 and TRBJ2-3, with 9 bases that match TRBD1. The CDR3 loop spans 16 amino acids. J was trimmed by 2 bases and V by 6 bases; bases with no gene match: 9. CDR1 and CDR2 from the germline V gene are MNHNY and SVGAGI (reference sequence). CDR3 bases: TGTGCCAGCAGCCGCGGACAGGGGTATGTCACAGATACGCAGTATTTT. This sequence encodes CASSRGQGYVTDTQYF.

CDR3 in DNA: TGTGCCAGCAGCCAGAATAGCGGGCGATACTCCTACAATGAGCAGTTCTTC. Translation: CASSQNSGRYSYNEQFF. The chain couples TRBV11-3 to TRBJ2-1; 7 nucleotides align to TRBD2. The CDR3 is made up of 17 amino acids. Unmatched junction bases numbered 10, after V lost 5 bases and J lost 0 bases. Germline assignment: CDR1 SGHNT and CDR2 YENEEA. Complete variable domain (other parts from reference TRBV11-3 and TRBJ2-1): EAGVVQSPRYKIIEKKQPVAFWCNPISGHNTLYWYLQNLGQGPELLIRYENEEAVDDSQLPKDRFSAERLKGVDSTLKIQPAELGDSAVYLCASSQNSGRYSYNEQFFGPGTRLTVL.

This clone was detected only once. The V and J genes are TRBV18 and TRBJ2-1; TRBD2 matches 9 bases. The CDR3 consists of 13 residues. Per germline, CDR1 KGHSH and CDR2 LQKENI. The junction had 1 base not matched to a gene; V was cut back by 4 bases and J by 6 bases. DNA of the CDR3: TGTGCCAGCTCACGGACTAGCGCCAATGAGCAGTTCTTC. Protein: CASSRTSANEQFF.

This clone came up once. The chain links TRBV4-1 to TRBJ1-2; D not certain. The germline V and J ends were trimmed by 1 base and 4 bases, with 13 bases remaining between them. Germline lookup yields CDR1 MGHRA and CDR2 YSYEKL. The CDR3 has 15 residues. CDR3 DNA: TGCGCCAGCAGCCAAGCACCAGGTAGCAGCTATGGCTACACCTTC. Translation: CASSQAPGSSYGYTF.

The chain couples TRBV4-1 to TRBJ2-5; 11 nucleotides align to TRBD2. Germline CDR1 is MGHRA and CDR2 is YSYEKL. This CDR3 has 21 residues. The trim removed 1 base at V and 4 bases at J, leaving 20 bases unmatched. CDR3 protein: CASSQVQGRPNLAGGRETQYF. CDR3 DNA: TGCGCCAGCAGCCAAGTCCAGGGACGGCCGAACCTAGCGGGAGGTCGAGAGACCCAGTACTTC.